The sequence of this T cell receptor beta chain was determined in a study of blood T cell repertoires in COVID-19. Study-wide context: Some COVID-19 samples were acute and others convalescent; all came from the United States, Italy and Spain.

Clones were read by immunoSEQ multiplex PCR, and TCRdb kept only the in-frame ones, dropping some. This table has under 85,000 clones, 65% to 85% appearing once. Per the germline V gene, CDR1 is MNHEY and CDR2 is SMNVEV (reference sequence). The CDR3 spans 16 residues. Trimming took 5 bases from V and 3 from J; bases not matched to a gene: 12. The sample consisted of peripheral blood. The chain has TRBV27 and TRBJ2-5; TRBD1 aligns across 7 bases. The TCR comes from a man aged 55 to 70 with active or convalescent COVID-19. Here the CDR3 reads CASSTTDRTIEETQYF. The CDR3 DNA follows: TGTGCCAGCAGTACCACGGACAGGACCATCGAAGAGACCCAGTACTTC.